The following is a TCR beta chain sequence with its context. The protocol was immunoSEQ multiplex PCR, while the TCRdb copy is restricted to in-frame clones and leaves out a portion. The sample includes over 120,000 clones, roughly 80% seen only once; the top ten take 9%. CDR3 length equals 15 residues. The V end lost 4 bases, the J end lost 7 bases, and 18 bases lay between the germline ends. Germline V lookup: CDR1 SGDLS, CDR2 YYNGEE. These data come from a study of blood T cell repertoires in COVID-19. Study details: In each case, the material was cDNA or gDNA derived from T cells, B-cell-depleted T cells, or PBMCs.

This clonotype was obtained from a woman in her fifties or sixties with active or convalescent COVID-19. J is TRBJ2-1 and V is TRBV9; D is possibly TRBD2 (6 bases). Source material: peripheral blood. The CDR3 sequence is CASSPRTGRGNEQFF. In nucleotides, the CDR3 is TGTGCCAGCAGCCCCCGAACCGGGAGAGGAAATGAGCAGTTCTTC.